This T cell receptor (beta chain) was documented in a study of cytomegalovirus exposure and HLA in healthy donors. Concerning this clone: Its antigen is unidentified.

PCR involved 60 Vbeta and 13 Jbeta primers. Sequenced by immunoSEQ multiplex PCR; TCRdb stores in-frame clones only, minus some. The sample yields approximately 100,000 clones, around 9.6% seen once. The CDR3 consists of 15 residues. With 1 base removed from V and 1 base from J, the gap between germline ends came to 9 bases. CDR1 KGHSH and CDR2 LQKENI come from the germline V gene. Broader study findings: It was reported that TCR beta sequences correctly inferred the HLA-A and HLA-B alleles for most subjects. It was reported in a later analysis that an Asian-associated ancestry cluster showed fewer N-insertions than the approximately 690-donor mean.

The chain couples TRBV18 to TRBJ2-3; possibly TRBD2 for D (6 bases). Sequencing was done on a sample of PBMCs. This receptor was taken from a man aged 50 to 59 in good health and CMV-seropositive. CDR3 DNA sequence: TGTGCCAGCTCACCACAGCGGGTGGGCACAGATACGCAGTATTTT. Amino acid sequence: CASSPQRVGTDTQYF.